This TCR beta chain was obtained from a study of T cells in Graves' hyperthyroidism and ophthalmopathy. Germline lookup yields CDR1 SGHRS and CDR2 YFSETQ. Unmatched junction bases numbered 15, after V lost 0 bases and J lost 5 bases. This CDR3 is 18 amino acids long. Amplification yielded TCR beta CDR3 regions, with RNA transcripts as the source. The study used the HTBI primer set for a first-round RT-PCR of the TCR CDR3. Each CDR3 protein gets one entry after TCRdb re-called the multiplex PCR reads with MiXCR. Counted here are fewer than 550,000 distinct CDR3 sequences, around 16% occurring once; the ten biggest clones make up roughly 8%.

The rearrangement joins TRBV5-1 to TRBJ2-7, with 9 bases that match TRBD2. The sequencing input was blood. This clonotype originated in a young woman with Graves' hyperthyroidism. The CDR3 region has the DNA TGCGCCAGCAGCTTGGCCGGTAGCGGGAGAATTTCCCCCCACGAGCAGTACTTC. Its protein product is CASSLAGSGRISPHEQYF.